This T cell receptor beta chain is drawn from a study of T cells after yellow fever vaccination. Study-wide results and caveats: Although the secondary response was weaker, it peaked faster, at day 5 versus 15. Most primary-vaccination clones reappeared after the booster (just under 98% CD4, around 88% CD8). FACS-sorted repertoires might harbor abundant contaminating clonotypes from the bulk population.

This clonotype has more than one count but fewer than ten. Its antigen is undetermined. TCRdb independently ran MiXCR on the 5' RACE reads; one entry per CDR3 protein. The profile shows about 340,000 distinct CDR3 sequences, around 13% of them singletons. This sequence was found in a man aged 18 to 29 who received the YFV17D yellow fever vaccine. The sample in question was CD4+ T cells sorted from PBMCs, obtained 15 days after the yellow fever booster vaccination.

The CDR3 is CASSLAKRGSDTQYF. DNA for the CDR3: TGTGCCAGCAGCTTGGCCAAGCGAGGTTCAGATACGCAGTATTTT. The J gene is TRBJ2-3, the V gene TRBV5-4; D gene uncertain. Trimming removed 0 bases from V and 4 bases from J, with 12 bases in between. The CDR3 has 15 residues. Germline loops: CDR1 SGHNT, CDR2 YYREEE (reference sequence).